Sequencing of this T cell receptor beta chain was carried out in a study of patients and donors after allogeneic stem cell transplantation. This clonotype has more than one count but fewer than ten. The CDR3 has 12 residues. Germline V CDR1 and CDR2: MNHEY, SVGAGI. Deletions cut 0 bases from V and 4 bases from J, with 3 bases between. MiXCR, applied by TCRdb to the RT-PCR reads, yields one record per CDR3 protein. The sample shows 85,000 to 90,000 distinct CDR3 sequences, roughly 52% of them seen only once. The rearrangement links TRBV6-5 to TRBJ1-1; D ambiguous. The origin of this receptor is a human donor who was either an allogeneic HSCT recipient or a stem cell or donor lymphocyte infusion donor (not recorded which). It is not recorded whose cells these are; they may come from a transplant donor. Sequences were obtained from blood, either unsorted or a sorted T cell fraction (not recorded which). This chain's CDR3 is CASSYSATEAFF. Written as DNA, the CDR3 is TGTGCCAGCAGTTACTCAGCCACTGAAGCTTTCTTT.